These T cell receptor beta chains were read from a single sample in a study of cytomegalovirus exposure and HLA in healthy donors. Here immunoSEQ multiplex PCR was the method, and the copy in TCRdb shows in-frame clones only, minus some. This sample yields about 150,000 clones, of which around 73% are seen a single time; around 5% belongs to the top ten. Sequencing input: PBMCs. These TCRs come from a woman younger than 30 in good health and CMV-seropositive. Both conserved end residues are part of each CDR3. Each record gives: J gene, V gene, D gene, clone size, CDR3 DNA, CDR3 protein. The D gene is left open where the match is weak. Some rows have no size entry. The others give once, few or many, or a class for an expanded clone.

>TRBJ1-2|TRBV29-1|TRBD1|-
TGCAGCGTTGGGTTACTCGACAGGGCCCTCTATGGCTACACCTTC
CSVGLLDRALYGYTF
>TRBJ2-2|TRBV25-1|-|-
TGTGCCAGCAGTGATCGCCTAGTTACCGGGGAGCTGTTTTTT
CASSDRLVTGELFF
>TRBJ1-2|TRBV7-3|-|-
TGTGCCAGCAGCCAAGTACCTGGGGGGACCTATGGCTACACCTTC
CASSQVPGGTYGYTF
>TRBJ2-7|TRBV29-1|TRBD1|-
TGCAGCGTTGAATTTTGGGACAGGGGGCAGCAAGGGCAGTACTTC
CSVEFWDRGQQGQYF
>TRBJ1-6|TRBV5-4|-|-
TGTGCCAGCAGCGTCGGGGGGTCCTATAATTCACCCCTCCACTTT
CASSVGGSYNSPLHF
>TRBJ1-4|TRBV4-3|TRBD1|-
TGCGCCAGCCGCGAGACGGACAGGGGAAATGAAAAACTGTTTTTT
CASRETDRGNEKLFF
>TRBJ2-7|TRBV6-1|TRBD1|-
TGTGCCAGCAGTGAAGGGGACAGGGCCTACGAGCAGTACTTC
CASSEGDRAYEQYF
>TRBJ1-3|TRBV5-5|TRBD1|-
TGTGCCAGCAGCCCCCAGACAGGGGGCTCTGGAAACACCATATATTTT
CASSPQTGGSGNTIYF
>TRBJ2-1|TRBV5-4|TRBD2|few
TGTGCCACCAGTAGCGGGGGGCGACTACTCTACAATGAGCAGTTCTTC
CATSSGGRLLYNEQFF
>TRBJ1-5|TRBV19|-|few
TGTGCCAGTAGTCGGTATGATAGCAATCAGCCCCAGCATTTT
CASSRYDSNQPQHF
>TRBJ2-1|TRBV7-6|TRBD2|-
TGTGCCAGCAGCTCCGGTCTGGGTAGCGGGGGGCCCAGCTCCTACAATGAGCAGTTCTTC
CASSSGLGSGGPSSYNEQFF
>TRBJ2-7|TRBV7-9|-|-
TGTGCCAGCAGCCCATCGGGACATGGCTCCTACGAGCAGTACTTC
CASSPSGHGSYEQYF
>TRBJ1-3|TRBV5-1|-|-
TGCGCCAGCCGGCTAGACAGAGTCTCTGGAAACACCATATATTTT
CASRLDRVSGNTIYF
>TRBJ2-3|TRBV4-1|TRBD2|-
TGCGCCAGCAGCCGCCCCTTAGCGGGGGCTCAAAGGGTAGAGTATTTT
CASSRPLAGAQRVEYF
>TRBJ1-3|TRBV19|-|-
TGTGCCAGTAGTACGAGTTTTAATTCTGGAAACACCATATATTTT
CASSTSFNSGNTIYF
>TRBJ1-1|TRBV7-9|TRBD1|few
TGTGCCACCGGGGACAGAAAGAACACTGAAGCTTTCTTT
CATGDRKNTEAFF
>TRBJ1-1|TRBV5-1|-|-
TGCGCCAGCAGCCTGAAGCCGGGTTCACTGAACACTGAAGCTTTCTTT
CASSLKPGSLNTEAFF
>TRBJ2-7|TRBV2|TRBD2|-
TGTGCCAGCAGTGAAGTCTGGACTAGCGGATCCTACGAGCAGTACTTC
CASSEVWTSGSYEQYF
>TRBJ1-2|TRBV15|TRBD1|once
TGTGCCACCAGCACCGTGACAGGGGGCATCGATGGCTACACCTTC
CATSTVTGGIDGYTF
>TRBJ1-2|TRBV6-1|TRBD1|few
TGTGCCAGCAGCGACAGGGGCTATGGCTACACCTTC
CASSDRGYGYTF
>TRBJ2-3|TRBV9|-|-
TGTGCCAGCAGCGCCACTAGGGGGGGTTACACAGATACGCAGTATTTT
CASSATRGGYTDTQYF
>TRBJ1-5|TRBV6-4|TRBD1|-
TGTGCCAGCAGTAAAACAGGGGCCGGGAATCAGCCCCAGCATTTT
CASSKTGAGNQPQHF
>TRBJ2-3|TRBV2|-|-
TGTGCCACCGTAGCGGAGTGGGCAGATACGCAGTATTTT
CATVAEWADTQYF
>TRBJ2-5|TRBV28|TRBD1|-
TGTGCCAGCAGGTGGACAGGGCCCGGAGAGACCCAGTACTTC
CASRWTGPGETQYF
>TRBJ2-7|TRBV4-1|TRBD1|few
TGCGCCAGCAGCCTTAGATCCGGGACAGGAGCCTACGAGCAGTACTTC
CASSLRSGTGAYEQYF
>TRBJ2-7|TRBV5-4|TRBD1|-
TGTGCCAGCAGCTTGGCCGGGACAGAGAACTACGAGCAGTACTTC
CASSLAGTENYEQYF
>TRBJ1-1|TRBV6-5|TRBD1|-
TGTGCCAGCAGTTACGGGACAGACAACTTGAACACTGAAGCTTTCTTT
CASSYGTDNLNTEAFF
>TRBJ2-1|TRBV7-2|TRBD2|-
TGTGCCAGCAGCTTGGGACTAGCGGGGAATGAGCAGTTCTTC
CASSLGLAGNEQFF
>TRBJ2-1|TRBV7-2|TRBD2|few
TGTGCCAGCAGCATTCTAGCGGGGGGGCCGGGGGAGCAGTTCTTC
CASSILAGGPGEQFF
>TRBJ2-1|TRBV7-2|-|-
TGTGCCAGCAGCTTTACAGGGGGACTATACAATGAGCAGTTCTTC
CASSFTGGLYNEQFF
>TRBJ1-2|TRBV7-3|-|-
TGTGCCAGCAGCTCCCCCCAGGGGCGGCGTACTAACTATGGCTACACCTTC
CASSSPQGRRTNYGYTF
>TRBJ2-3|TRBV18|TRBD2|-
TGTGCCAGCTCACCAACGGGGGGGCCGTCAGATACGCAGTATTTT
CASSPTGGPSDTQYF
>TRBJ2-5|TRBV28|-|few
TGTGCCAGCAGTGCTATATTAATGGCGGGGGCCCAAGAGACCCAGTACTTC
CASSAILMAGAQETQYF
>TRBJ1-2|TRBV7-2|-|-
TGTGCCAGCAGCTTTTCAGACTTAGCTAACTATGGCTACACCTTC
CASSFSDLANYGYTF
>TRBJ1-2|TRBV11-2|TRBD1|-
TGTGCCAGCAGCCGGACAGGCACGATTAACTATGGCTACACCTTC
CASSRTGTINYGYTF
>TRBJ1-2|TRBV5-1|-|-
TGCGCCAGCAGCTTAACGGGGGGAAACTATGGCTACACCTTC
CASSLTGGNYGYTF
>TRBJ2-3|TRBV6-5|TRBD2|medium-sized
TGTGCCAGCACTAGCGGGCTTAGGGCCACAGATACGCAGTATTTT
CASTSGLRATDTQYF
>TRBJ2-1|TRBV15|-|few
TGTGCCACCAGCAGACCTGACTCCCCTGTGAACAATGAGCAGTTCTTC
CATSRPDSPVNNEQFF
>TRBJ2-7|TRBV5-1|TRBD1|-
TGCGCCAGCAGCTGGGAGACAGGGCTCGAGCAGTACTTC
CASSWETGLEQYF
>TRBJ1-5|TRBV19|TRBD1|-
TGCGCCAGTTCACAGGGGGCGAATCAGCCCCAGCATTTT
CASSQGANQPQHF
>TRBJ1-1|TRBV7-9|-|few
TGTTCCAGCAGCTTAGAGGACAGAGCGAACACTGAAGCTTTCTTT
CSSSLEDRANTEAFF
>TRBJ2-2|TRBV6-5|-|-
TGTGCCAGCAGTTACTCAAGGGGCGCCCCCGGGGAGCTGTTTTTT
CASSYSRGAPGELFF
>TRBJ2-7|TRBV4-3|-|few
TGCGCCAGCAGCCCCGGGGTATCCTACGAGCAGTACTTC
CASSPGVSYEQYF
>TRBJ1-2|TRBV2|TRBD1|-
TGTGCCAGCAGTGTAGGGGGCGCGGACTATGGCTACACCTTC
CASSVGGADYGYTF
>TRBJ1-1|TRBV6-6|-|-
TGTGCCAGCAGTTACTTTGACAGCAACACTGAAGCTTTCTTT
CASSYFDSNTEAFF
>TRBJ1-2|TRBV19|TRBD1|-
TGTGCCAGTACCCCAACGGGTACAGGGGGTAACTATGGCTACACCTTC
CASTPTGTGGNYGYTF
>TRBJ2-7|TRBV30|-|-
TGTGCCTGTTCAACATCCTACGAGCAGTACTTC
CACSTSYEQYF
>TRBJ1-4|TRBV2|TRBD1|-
TGTGCCAGCAGTCCAGGACAGGCCCCTAATGAAAAACTGTTTTTT
CASSPGQAPNEKLFF
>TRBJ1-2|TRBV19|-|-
TGTGCCAGTAGTCTCCTATCAGGGGTTGGCTACACCTTC
CASSLLSGVGYTF
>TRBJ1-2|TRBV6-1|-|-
TGTGCCAGCTCGGTCGCCCTCAACTATGGCTACACCTTC
CASSVALNYGYTF
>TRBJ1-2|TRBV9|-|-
TGTGCCAGCAGCGTCGGCGGGCGAGGAGGCTACACCTTC
CASSVGGRGGYTF
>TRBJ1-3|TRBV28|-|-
TGTGCCAGCAGTTTAGTAATTGGAAACACCATATATTTT
CASSLVIGNTIYF
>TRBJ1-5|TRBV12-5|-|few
TGTGCTAGTGGTTTGTATAATCAGCCCCAGCATTTT
CASGLYNQPQHF
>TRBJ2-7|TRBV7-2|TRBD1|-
TGTGCCAGCAGCCGGGACAGTTTTTACGAGCAGTACTTC
CASSRDSFYEQYF
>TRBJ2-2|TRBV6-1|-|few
TGTGCCAGCAGTGAAGTGTTGGCCCGGAACACCGGGGAGCTGTTTTTT
CASSEVLARNTGELFF
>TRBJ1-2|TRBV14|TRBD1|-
TGTGCCAGCAGCCCCGGGACAGCCTATGGCTACACCTTC
CASSPGTAYGYTF
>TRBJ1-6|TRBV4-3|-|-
TGCGCCAGCAGCCAGGACCCCCCACAGGGTTCCCATAATTCACCCCTCCACTTT
CASSQDPPQGSHNSPLHF
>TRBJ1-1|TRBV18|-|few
TGTGCCAGCTCACCATCCGGGAAAACGGCCACTGAAGCTTTCTTT
CASSPSGKTATEAFF
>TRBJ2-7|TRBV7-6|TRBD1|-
TGTGCCAGCAGCTTAGCCCGGACAGGGCCCGACGAGCAGTACTTC
CASSLARTGPDEQYF
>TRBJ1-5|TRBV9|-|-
TGTGCCAGCAGCGTAGTCGGGGGTTGGGGTGATCAGCCCCAGCATTTT
CASSVVGGWGDQPQHF